The 18 T cell receptor beta chains presented below share a single source sample, sequenced in a study of blood T cell repertoires in COVID-19. Some clones are missing from TCRdb's copy, which holds only in-frame ones; the method was immunoSEQ multiplex PCR. The table records around 400,000 clones, more than 75% of them present only once. Sequences were obtained from peripheral blood. These receptors were taken from a woman aged 25 to 39 with COVID-19, enrolled during active disease.

The CDR3 loop reads CASSVERSPFNEQFF. Written as DNA, the CDR3 is TGTGCCAGCAGTGTAGAGCGGAGCCCTTTCAATGAGCAGTTCTTC. The chain joins TRBV6-4 to TRBJ2-1, with D possibly being TRBD2 (5 bases). The ends were cut back, 4 bases at V and 6 bases at J, with 16 bases in the middle. Germline V lookup: CDR1 MRHNA, CDR2 SNTAGT. This CDR3 is built from 15 residues.

V is TRBV5-4 and J is TRBJ2-1; D may be TRBD1 (5 bases). The germline gives CDR1 SGHNT, CDR2 YYREEE (reference sequence). Trimming cost V 5 bases and J 6 bases, with 9 bases left between them. The CDR3 totals 12 residues. The CDR3 DNA follows: TGTGCCAGCAGTATTAGGGGCAATGAGCAGTTCTTC. Protein product: CASSIRGNEQFF.

This chain joins TRBV4-1 and TRBJ1-2; TRBD1 aligns across 7 bases. V lost 4 bases and J lost 3; bases outside the gene matches: 8. The length of the CDR3 is 15 residues. CDR1 and CDR2 (germline): MGHRA, YSYEKL. This CDR3 reads CASSPGQDADYGYTF. CDR3 DNA: TGCGCCAGCAGCCCCGGACAGGATGCTGACTATGGCTACACCTTC.

The CDR3 region is CASSERRVSYEQYF. Here the CDR3 DNA reads TGTGCCAGCAGTGAACGGAGGGTATCCTACGAGCAGTACTTC. The chain links TRBV2 to TRBJ2-7; perhaps TRBD2 as D (6 bases). Germline loops: CDR1 SNHLY, CDR2 FYNNEI. The CDR3 is 14 amino acids. Trimming stripped 2 bases from V and 1 base from J, with 9 bases between.

J is TRBJ2-1 and V is TRBV18; TRBD2 matches at 7 bases. J lost 4 bases, V lost 4 bases, and 7 bases had no gene match. CDR1 and CDR2 (germline): KGHSH, LQKENI. This CDR3 comprises 15 residues. The CDR3 reads CASSLGRGSYNEQFF. CDR3 nucleotides: TGTGCCAGCTCACTCGGGCGGGGGAGTTACAATGAGCAGTTCTTC.

The chain employs TRBV13 and TRBJ1-2, with TRBD1 matching 10 bases. With V trimmed by 2 bases and J by 2 bases, 8 bases remained unmatched. CDR1 PRHDT and CDR2 FYEKMQ come from the germline V gene (reference sequence). This CDR3 contains 17 residues. CDR3 bases: TGTGCCAGCAGCTTATGGGGACAGGGGCAGTCGAACTATGGCTACACCTTC. Residues: CASSLWGQGQSNYGYTF. Full variable domain (rest looked up from reference TRBV13 and TRBJ1-2): AAGVIQSPRHLIKEKRETATLKCYPIPRHDTVYWYQQGPGQDPQFLISFYEKMQSDKGSIPDRFSAQQFSDYHSELNMSSLELGDSALYFCASSLWGQGQSNYGYTFGSGTRLTVV.

The rearrangement links TRBV6-6 to TRBJ1-1; TRBD1 aligns across 8 bases. The CDR3 is made up of 14 amino acids. The germline CDR1 and CDR2 sequences are MNHNY and SVGAGI (reference sequence). The J segment lost 5 bases and the V segment lost 4 bases, leaving 6 bases of the junction unmatched. This CDR3 is CASSSQGAGTEAFF. CDR3 nucleotide sequence: TGTGCCAGCAGTTCCCAGGGGGCAGGTACTGAAGCTTTCTTT.

A single count supports this clone. At the DNA level, this CDR3 is encoded by other sequences in the same sample as well. The chain uses TRBV29-1 and TRBJ2-2; D is perhaps TRBD1 (6 bases). The CDR3 spans 13 residues. V was pared by 6 bases and J by 0 bases, with 8 bases between. The germline gives CDR1 SQVTM, CDR2 ANQGSEA. The CDR3 spells CSVRTANTGELFF. The CDR3, as DNA: TGCAGCGTGCGGACAGCGAACACCGGGGAGCTGTTTTTT.

For this clone: One junction end does not reproduce the germline sequence, and a read error may be involved. The gene calls are TRBV6-2 or TRBV6-3 and TRBJ2-6; 7 bases line up with TRBD2. Germline V lookup: CDR1 MNHEY, CDR2 SVGEGT. The CDR3 extends over 18 amino acids. CDR3 sequence (DNA): TGTGCCAGCAATTACCCGGGAGGAGGGAACTCTGGGGCCAACGTCCTGACTTTC. This gives the protein CASNYPGGGNSGANVLTF.

This chain connects TRBV30 to TRBJ2-3; 7 bases match TRBD2. The CDR3 contains 19 residues. Germline V gives CDR1 GTSNPN, CDR2 SVGIG (reference sequence). V trimming: 2 bases; J trimming: 2 bases; junction bases outside the gene matches: 19. DNA for the CDR3: TGTGCCTGGAGTCCACCGTTGGGGAACCGGGACTACTACACAGATACGCAGTATTTT. Translating it yields CAWSPPLGNRDYYTDTQYF. The full variable domain, in which reference TRBV30 and TRBJ2-3 provide the parts outside the CDR3, is SQTIHQWPATLVQPVGSPLSLECTVEGTSNPNLYWYRQAAGRGLQLLFYSVGIGQISSEVPQNLSASRPQDRQFILSSKKLLLSDSGFYLCAWSPPLGNRDYYTDTQYFGPGTRLTVL.

The genes are TRBV11-1 and TRBJ2-7; TRBD2 is a possible D gene (6 bases). V lost 3 bases to trimming and J lost 2 bases, with 11 bases between them. CDR1 and CDR2 (germline): SGHAT, FQDESV (reference sequence). The CDR3 has 14 amino acids. CDR3 sequence: CASSFGGATYEQYF. CDR3 nucleotide sequence: TGTGCCAGCAGCTTTGGAGGGGCCACCTACGAGCAGTACTTC.

The chain couples TRBV5-6 to TRBJ2-2; 13 bases agree with TRBD2. Germline V gene lookup returns CDR1 SGHDT and CDR2 YYEEEE. Trimming cost V 2 bases and J 0 bases; bases outside gene matches: 1. This CDR3 comprises 17 residues. The CDR3 here is CASSLGLAGANTGELFF. CDR3 bases: TGTGCCAGCAGCTTAGGACTAGCGGGAGCGAACACCGGGGAGCTGTTTTTT.

This sequence joins TRBV9 and TRBJ2-7; perhaps TRBD1 as D (5 bases). CDR1 and CDR2 from the germline V gene are SGDLS and YYNGEE. V was shortened by 0 bases and J by 0 bases, with 7 bases between the two germline ends. This CDR3 is 14 amino acids long. The CDR3 reads CASSVGTPSYEQYF. In nucleotides, the CDR3 is TGTGCCAGCAGCGTAGGGACACCCTCCTACGAGCAGTACTTC.

The rearrangement uses TRBV5-1 and TRBJ1-3, with D possibly matching TRBD1 (6 bases). The germline V gene has CDR1 SGHRS and CDR2 YFSETQ. The V end lost 4 bases, the J end lost 0 bases, and 11 bases lay between the germline ends. This CDR3 is built from 15 residues. CDR3 in amino acids: CASSPWTDSGNTIYF. The CDR3 DNA sequence: TGCGCCAGCAGCCCCTGGACAGACTCTGGAAACACCATATATTTT.

This clone was counted only a few times. Other DNA sequences of this sample code for an identical CDR3. This chain connects TRBV28 to TRBJ1-2; a weak D match, TRBD1 (5 bases). The CDR3 has 13 amino acids. V was cut by 5 bases and J by 2 bases, with 9 bases left in between. The germline V gene encodes CDR1 MDHEN and CDR2 SYDVKM. The CDR3 DNA sequence: TGTGCCAGCAGTCTGGACATAAACTATGGCTACACCTTC. Translation: CASSLDINYGYTF.

The J gene is TRBJ2-5, the V gene TRBV5-6; maybe TRBD1 (5 bases). The V end lost 3 bases, the J end lost 5 bases, and 20 bases lay between the germline ends. CDR1 SGHDT and CDR2 YYEEEE come from the germline V gene. This CDR3 is built from 16 residues. In DNA, the CDR3 is TGTGCCAGCAGCTATGAGGACGACTTCTCAGGGGAGACCCAGTACTTC. This sequence encodes CASSYEDDFSGETQYF.

The chain joins TRBV28 to TRBJ2-5, with D maybe TRBD1 (6 bases). V was cut by 4 bases and J by 2 bases, with 14 bases left in between. Germline V gene lookup returns CDR1 MDHEN and CDR2 SYDVKM. The length of the CDR3 is 15 residues. The CDR3 protein is CASSSSSRGQETQYF. In DNA form, the CDR3 reads TGTGCCAGCAGTTCTTCTTCTAGGGGGCAAGAGACCCAGTACTTC.

The chain joins TRBV24-1 to TRBJ2-3; TRBD1 matches at 8 bases. The germline V gene encodes CDR1 KGHDR and CDR2 SFDVKD. Trimming at V came to 3 bases and at J to 2 bases, leaving 3 bases not matched to a gene. The CDR3 is 15 amino acids. In DNA, the CDR3 is TGTGCCACCAGTGATCGGACAGGGATCACAGATACGCAGTATTTT. Translated: CATSDRTGITDTQYF.